What follows are 2 T cell receptor beta chains derived from one specimen sequenced in a study of response to subunit inactivated influenza vaccine. TCRdb redid the calling of the RT-PCR reads with MiXCR, one entry per CDR3 protein. Here the sample spans around 470,000 distinct CDR3 sequences, approximately 7.8% being singletons. This material consisted of PBMCs from blood, taken less than 30 months after vaccination. The origin of the receptors is a man between 45 and 75 years old who received an inactivated influenza vaccine.

This chain links TRBV5-1 with TRBJ2-7, with D possibly TRBD1 on 5 matching bases. The CDR3 is 15 amino acids. Per germline, CDR1 SGHRS and CDR2 YFSETQ. Trimming stripped 3 bases from V and 0 bases from J, with 13 bases between. The CDR3: CASSWTRQSSYEQYF. CDR3 bases: TGCGCCAGCAGCTGGACACGACAGAGCTCCTACGAGCAGTACTTC.

CDR3 nucleotides: TGTGCCACCAGCAGCACAGGGGGAAGTTCGTACGAGCAGTACTTC. Protein: CATSSTGGSSYEQYF. The rearrangement uses TRBV15 and TRBJ2-7, with 8 bases aligning to TRBD1. This CDR3 is 15 amino acids long. Germline V gene lookup returns CDR1 LNHNV and CDR2 YYDKDF (reference sequence). J lost 4 bases, V lost 3 bases, and 8 bases had no gene match.